These T cell receptor beta chains were read from a single sample in a study of neurological immune-mediated disorders. TCRdb fed the 5' RACE reads into MiXCR, producing one record per CDR3 protein. The sample yields 87,000 or so distinct CDR3 sequences, 3.5% to 4% seen once. The sequencing sample was made of PBMCs. These receptors all stem from a woman aged 18-30 years with multiple sclerosis. The CDR3 runs from the conserved cysteine through the conserved F or W. D genes are given only for firm matches. Not every row has a clone size; where given, it reads once, few, many or a size class.

v_gene	abundance	d_gene	j_gene	CDR3aa	CDR3nt
TRBV6-5	many	-	TRBJ1-5	CASRLGTDSNQPQHF	TGTGCCAGCAGGCTTGGAACCGATAGCAATCAGCCCCAGCATTTT
TRBV4-3	-	-	TRBJ2-1	CASSQDLSNEQFF	TGCGCCAGCAGCCAAGATCTAAGCAATGAGCAGTTCTTC
TRBV20-1	many	-	TRBJ2-7	CSARVPTQIAYEQYF	TGCAGTGCTAGAGTCCCGACCCAAATTGCATACGAGCAGTACTTC
TRBV5-1	many	TRBD2	TRBJ2-1	CASSSLAGSYNEQFF	TGCGCCAGCAGTTCGCTAGCGGGCTCCTACAATGAGCAGTTCTTC
TRBV12-5	many	TRBD2	TRBJ2-1	CASGPGTSGYSGEQFF	TGTGCTAGTGGGCCGGGGACTAGCGGGTACTCAGGTGAGCAGTTCTTC
TRBV29-1	few	-	TRBJ1-5	CSLYLNSNQPQHF	TGCAGCTTATACCTGAATAGCAATCAGCCCCAGCATTTT
TRBV18	many	TRBD2	TRBJ2-1	CASSLAGGLNEQFF	TGTGCCAGCTCACTAGCGGGGGGTCTGAATGAGCAGTTCTTC
TRBV24-1	many	-	TRBJ2-5	CATSDFGWTQYF	TGTGCCACCAGTGATTTTGGGTGGACCCAGTACTTC
TRBV20-1	few	-	TRBJ2-1	CSAREGIDYNEQFF	TGCAGTGCTAGAGAAGGAATAGACTACAATGAGCAGTTCTTC
TRBV5-1	-	-	TRBJ2-1	CASTIGGPNNEQFF	TGCGCCAGCACGATTGGGGGCCCAAACAATGAGCAGTTCTTC
TRBV12-3/TRBV12-4	-	TRBD1	TRBJ2-7	CASSRQGPPYEQYF	TGTGCCAGCAGTCGACAGGGCCCACCCTACGAGCAGTACTTC
TRBV5-1	many	-	TRBJ2-4	CASSLDGLWPKNIQYF	TGCGCCAGCAGCTTGGACGGGTTATGGCCCAAAAACATTCAGTACTTC
TRBV4-3	many	-	TRBJ2-1	CASSQGSADYNEQFF	TGCGCCAGCAGCCAAGGAAGTGCAGACTACAATGAGCAGTTCTTC
TRBV3-1	many	TRBD1	TRBJ2-7	CASSPRGQGTQYF	TGTGCCAGCAGCCCTCGAGGACAGGGGACGCAGTACTTC
TRBV5-1	many	TRBD1	TRBJ2-7	CASSLNTGGEQYF	TGCGCCAGCAGCTTAAATACAGGGGGCGAGCAGTACTTC
TRBV20-1	many	TRBD1	TRBJ2-1	CSASLGTGVYEQFF	TGCAGTGCTAGCCTCGGGACAGGGGTATATGAGCAGTTCTTC
TRBV5-1	many	TRBD1	TRBJ1-2	CASSLDRGRADGYTF	TGCGCCAGCAGCTTGGATAGGGGGCGTGCGGATGGCTACACCTTC
TRBV7-8	many	TRBD1	TRBJ2-7	CASSGTGEGEQYF	TGTGCCAGCAGCGGGACAGGAGAAGGCGAGCAGTACTTC
TRBV6-2/TRBV6-3	many	-	TRBJ2-1	CASSYIVGRGHKAYNEQFF	TGTGCCAGCAGTTATATAGTCGGGCGGGGACATAAGGCCTACAATGAGCAGTTCTTC
TRBV11-2	many	-	TRBJ2-7	CASRYGAEQYF	TGTGCCAGCAGATACGGAGCCGAGCAGTACTTC
TRBV5-6	many	TRBD1	TRBJ1-5	CARGGTGGHNQPQHF	TGTGCCAGAGGAGGGACAGGGGGACATAATCAGCCCCAGCATTTT
TRBV5-5	many	TRBD1	TRBJ1-2	CASSGTDYGYTF	TGTGCCAGCAGTGGGACAGACTATGGCTACACCTTC
TRBV24-1	many	TRBD1	TRBJ1-5	CATSETLGQDGNQPQHF	TGTGCCACCAGTGAAACCTTAGGACAGGATGGCAATCAGCCCCAGCATTTT
TRBV6-5	many	TRBD2	TRBJ2-5	CASTHLTSGGSIETQYF	TGTGCCAGCACCCACCTGACTAGCGGGGGGTCAATTGAGACCCAGTACTTC
TRBV7-7	many	TRBD2	TRBJ2-5	CASSLGVPGLAGGGETQYF	TGTGCTAGCAGCTTGGGAGTCCCGGGACTAGCGGGAGGTGGAGAGACCCAGTACTTC
TRBV5-1	many	TRBD1	TRBJ2-5	CASSLGSTGQQETQYF	TGCGCCAGCAGCTTGGGGAGTACGGGACAGCAAGAGACCCAGTACTTC
TRBV7-7	few	-	TRBJ2-1	CASSLGLVGTNEQFF	TGTGCTAGCAGCTTAGGGCTAGTCGGAACCAATGAGCAGTTCTTC
TRBV28	many	-	TRBJ2-3	CASSSTQYF	TGTGCCAGCAGTTCCACGCAGTATTTT
TRBV5-1	few	TRBD1	TRBJ2-2	CASRQTGGTGELFF	TGCGCCAGCAGGCAGACAGGGGGAACCGGGGAGCTGTTTTTT
TRBV4-1	many	TRBD2	TRBJ2-1	CASSEGRGGSGEQFF	TGCGCCAGCAGCGAGGGGCGGGGGGGATCAGGAGAGCAGTTCTTC
TRBV5-1	few	-	TRBJ1-6	CASSSDSYNSPLHF	TGCGCCAGCAGCTCGGACAGCTATAATTCACCCCTCCACTTT
TRBV20-1	many	-	TRBJ2-1	CSARAMLRYNEQFF	TGCAGTGCTAGGGCCATGTTGAGATACAATGAGCAGTTCTTC
TRBV5-6	many	TRBD2	TRBJ2-1	CASSFSAGKQFF	TGTGCCAGCAGCTTCTCAGCGGGGAAGCAGTTCTTC
TRBV12-3/TRBV12-4	many	-	TRBJ2-1	CASSLVETYNEQFF	TGTGCCAGCAGCCTCGTGGAGACCTACAATGAGCAGTTCTTC
TRBV14	many	-	TRBJ2-3	CASSHDSTDTQYF	TGTGCCAGCAGCCACGATAGCACAGATACGCAGTATTTT
TRBV6-2/TRBV6-3	many	-	TRBJ2-7	CASMRSGSYEQYF	TGTGCCAGCATGCGGAGTGGGTCCTACGAGCAGTACTTC
TRBV6-5	many	-	TRBJ2-1	CASSYSVYSSSYNEQFF	TGTGCCAGCAGTTACTCGGTCTATTCGAGCTCCTACAATGAGCAGTTCTTC
TRBV7-2	many	-	TRBJ1-5	CASSFSGGNQPQHF	TGTGCCAGCAGCTTTAGTGGGGGCAATCAGCCCCAGCATTTT
TRBV12-3/TRBV12-4	-	-	TRBJ2-4	CASSLDLAKNIQYF	TGTGCCAGCAGTTTGGATTTAGCCAAAAACATTCAGTACTTC
TRBV5-6	many	TRBD1	TRBJ1-5	CASSTGGQGKLSPQHF	TGTGCCAGCAGCACCGGAGGACAGGGGAAACTTTCGCCCCAGCATTTT
TRBV7-3	many	-	TRBJ2-2	CASSRDANTGELFF	TGTGCCAGCAGCAGGGACGCGAACACCGGGGAGCTGTTTTTT
TRBV20-1	many	-	TRBJ2-7	CSARDRGAVLYEQYF	TGCAGTGCTAGAGACAGGGGGGCGGTACTCTACGAGCAGTACTTC
TRBV12-3/TRBV12-4	many	-	TRBJ1-1	CASSFREVRTEAFF	TGTGCCAGCAGTTTCAGGGAAGTGAGAACTGAAGCTTTCTTT
TRBV20-1	many	-	TRBJ1-5	CSARDSYNRPQHF	TGCAGTGCTAGAGATAGTTATAACCGGCCCCAGCATTTT
TRBV7-6	many	TRBD1	TRBJ2-1	CASSSSLRTGINEQFF	TGTGCCAGCAGCTCAAGCCTAAGGACAGGAATCAATGAGCAGTTCTTC